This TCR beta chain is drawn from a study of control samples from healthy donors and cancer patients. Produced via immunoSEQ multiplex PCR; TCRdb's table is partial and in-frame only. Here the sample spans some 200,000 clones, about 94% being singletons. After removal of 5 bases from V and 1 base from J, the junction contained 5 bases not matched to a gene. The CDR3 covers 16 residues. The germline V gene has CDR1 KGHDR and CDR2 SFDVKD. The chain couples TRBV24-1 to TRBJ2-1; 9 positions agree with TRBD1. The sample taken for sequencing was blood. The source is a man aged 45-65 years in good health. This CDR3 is CATSATDRGSYNEQFF. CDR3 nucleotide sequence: TGTGCCACCAGTGCCACAGACAGGGGGTCCTACAATGAGCAGTTCTTC.